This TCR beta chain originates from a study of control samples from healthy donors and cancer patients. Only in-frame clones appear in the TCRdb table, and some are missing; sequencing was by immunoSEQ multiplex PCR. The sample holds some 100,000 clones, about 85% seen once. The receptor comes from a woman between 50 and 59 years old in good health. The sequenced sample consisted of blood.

The chain's CDR3 is CASNPRQGSTYEQYF. CDR3 DNA sequence: TGTGCCAGCAACCCGAGGCAGGGGAGTACCTACGAGCAGTACTTC. The chain has TRBV6-6 and TRBJ2-7; TRBD1 is a possible D gene (6 bases). This CDR3 contains 15 residues. V was shortened by 7 bases and J by 2 bases, with 18 bases between the two germline ends. Germline V gives CDR1 MNHNY, CDR2 SVGAGI (reference sequence).